One sample yielded the 8 T cell receptor beta chains listed below, sequenced in a study of somatic mutations in cytotoxic T cells in rheumatoid arthritis. Sequencing used immunoSEQ multiplex PCR; TCRdb keeps in-frame clones, though not all of them. The table has 17,000 or so clones, around 80% seen once; the top ten hold 4.8%. The specimen was CD8+ T cells sorted from blood. The receptors come from an adult with rheumatoid arthritis.

Concerning this clone: The same CDR3 also results from other DNA sequences found in this sample. The genes are TRBV7-9 and TRBJ1-1, with 7 bases fitting TRBD1. The germline V gene encodes CDR1 SEHNR and CDR2 FQNEAQ (reference sequence). This CDR3 has 12 residues. Germline trimming cut 3 bases from V and 6 bases from J; bases unmatched to any gene: 1. CDR3 in amino acids: CASSLGQSEAFF. CDR3 in DNA: TGTGCCAGCAGCTTGGGACAGTCTGAAGCTTTCTTT.

The chain joins TRBV27 to TRBJ2-1; D gene ambiguous. The CDR3 length is 11 residues. CDR1 is MNHEY, CDR2 SMNVEV, per germline (reference sequence). The germline V and J ends were trimmed by 8 bases and 7 bases, with 9 bases remaining between them. CDR3 residues: CASHKGNEQFF. The CDR3 DNA follows: TGTGCCAGCCACAAGGGTAATGAGCAGTTCTTC.

This rearrangement joins TRBV9 to TRBJ1-4; tentatively, D is TRBD1 (6 bases). V was trimmed by 3 bases and J by 6 bases, leaving 12 bases between them. CDR1 and CDR2 (germline): SGDLS, YYNGEE. The CDR3 is 14 residues long. CDR3 protein: CASSAPGGHEKLFF. Written as DNA, the CDR3 is TGTGCCAGCAGCGCCCCGGGGGGGCATGAAAAACTGTTTTTT.

This clone has only a few counts. The CDR3 reads CASTPRGEQFF. For the CDR3, the DNA is TGTGCCAGCACCCCAAGGGGGGAGCAGTTCTTC. The gene calls are TRBV7-9 and TRBJ2-1, with D possibly TRBD1 on 6 matching bases. Trimming removed 7 bases at V and 10 bases at J, with 11 bases between. There are 11 residues in the CDR3. Germline-derived CDR1 and CDR2 are SEHNR and FQNEAQ (reference sequence).

V and J are TRBV6-5 and TRBJ2-5; D ambiguous. Germline values: CDR1 MNHEY, CDR2 SVGAGI. Trimming took off 4 bases at V and 5 bases at J, with 14 bases between the two ends. This CDR3 has 14 amino acids. CDR3 coding DNA: TGTGCCAGCAGTTCGCGGCTCCATGAGGAGACCCAGTACTTC. Encoded protein: CASSSRLHEETQYF.

The chain couples TRBV29-1 to TRBJ2-7; D is perhaps TRBD1 or TRBD2 (5 bases each). The germline V gene encodes CDR1 SQVTM and CDR2 ANQGSEA. The CDR3 extends over 15 amino acids. Trimming took off 4 bases at V and 1 base at J, with 17 bases between the two ends. The CDR3 bases are TGCAGCGTTGCAGGTCTGGTGGGGGAGTCCTACGAGCAGTACTTC. Residues: CSVAGLVGESYEQYF.

The CDR3 coding sequence is TGTGCCAGCAGCTTGTCTAGGGGAGAGGGAGAGACCCAGTACTTC. Encoded protein: CASSLSRGEGETQYF. The chain uses TRBV7-9 and TRBJ2-5; D tentatively fits TRBD1 or TRBD2 (5 bases each). Per germline, CDR1 SEHNR and CDR2 FQNEAQ (reference sequence). This CDR3 contains 15 residues. V gave up 3 bases and J gave up 4 bases, with 15 bases separating them.

The rearrangement links TRBV19 to TRBJ2-5, with no clear D. Deletions cut 6 bases from V and 4 bases from J, with 21 bases between. Germline lookup yields CDR1 LNHDA and CDR2 SQIVND (reference sequence). The CDR3 is 16 amino acids. The CDR3 bases are TGTGCCAGTAGCACAACATGGTGGGCCTCAGTAGAGACCCAGTACTTC. Translating gives CASSTTWWASVETQYF.